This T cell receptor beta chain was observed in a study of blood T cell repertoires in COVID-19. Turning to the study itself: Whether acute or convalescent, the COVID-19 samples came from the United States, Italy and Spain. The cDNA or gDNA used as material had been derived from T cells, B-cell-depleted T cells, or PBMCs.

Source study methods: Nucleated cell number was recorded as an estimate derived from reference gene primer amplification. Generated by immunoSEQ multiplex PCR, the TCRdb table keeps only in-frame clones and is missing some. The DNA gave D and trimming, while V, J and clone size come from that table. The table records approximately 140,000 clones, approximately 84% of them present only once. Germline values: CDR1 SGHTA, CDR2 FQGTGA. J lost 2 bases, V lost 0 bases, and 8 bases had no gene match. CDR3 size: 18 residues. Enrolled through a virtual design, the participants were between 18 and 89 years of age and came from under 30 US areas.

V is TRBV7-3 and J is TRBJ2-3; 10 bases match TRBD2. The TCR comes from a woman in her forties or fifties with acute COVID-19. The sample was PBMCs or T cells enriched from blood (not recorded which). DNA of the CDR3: TGTGCCAGCAGCTTAACCTCTAGCGGGAGTCGGCACACAGATACGCAGTATTTT. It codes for CASSLTSSGSRHTDTQYF.